This TCR beta chain appears in the sequencing data of a study of tumor and adjacent non-tumor tissue in lung cancer. Three rounds of nested PCR, following a modified ARM-PCR protocol, produced the TCRbeta library. TCRdb re-called the multiplex PCR reads with MiXCR, one entry per CDR3 protein. The sample yields approximately 100,000 distinct CDR3 sequences, more than 55% seen once. RNA was extracted from bulk tissue without any cell sorting. The normal lung tissue was taken more than 3 cm from the tumor edge. Losses at the gene ends were 4 bases for V and 5 bases for J; bases not matched to a gene: 17. This CDR3 has 18 amino acids. CDR1 is SGHAT and CDR2 is FQNNGV in the germline V gene.

The clonotype was recovered from a man between 25 and 39 years old with non-small cell lung cancer. The V gene is TRBV11-2, the J gene TRBJ2-3; TRBD2 matches at 8 bases. Source material: distant non-tumor lung tissue. The CDR3 nucleotides are TGTGCCAGCAGCTCCCCGGCGGGGGGAATGGGGCCCATAGATACGCAGTATTTT. It codes for CASSSPAGGMGPIDTQYF.